The clone carrying this TCR beta chain was observed many times. Antigen: not known. A single record per CDR3 protein comes from TCRdb applying MiXCR to the reads. Among nearly 450,000 distinct CDR3 sequences listed, roughly a third were seen once. The CDR3 is 16 amino acids. Per germline, CDR1 SEHNR and CDR2 FQNEAQ (reference sequence). Trimming removed 5 bases from V and 5 bases from J; junction bases left unmatched: 11. This sample is drawn from a study of T cell repertoires in cytomegalovirus infection. At the level of the study: Indicated by public TCR beta signatures were CMV infection and matching HLA type.

Whole-study findings and limits: Public TCR beta family frequency separated CMV-and-HLA carriers, including in an independent cohort.

The chain uses TRBV7-9 and TRBJ2-3, with 9 nucleotides matching TRBD1. The sample comprised PBMCs. This clonotype originated in a human donor in good health (CMV status not recorded). Some clones in this sample may be carry-over from other donors' samples. The CDR3 reads CASSLPLGQGVDTQYF. Here the CDR3 DNA reads TGTGCCAGCAGCCTCCCCTTGGGACAGGGTGTAGATACGCAGTATTTT.